The rows below give T cell receptor beta chains drawn from one sample of a study of T cell responses to AZD1222 COVID-19 vaccine. This table comes from immunoSEQ multiplex PCR, and its TCRdb copy is limited to in-frame clones, with some not included. Of tens of thousands of clones in the sample, over 70% were seen once. The sample here was peripheral blood, taken 28 days after the second AZD1222 dose. The receptor set was obtained from an adult who received the AZD1222 COVID-19 vaccine. CDR3s include the opening cysteine and the closing phenylalanine or tryptophan. D genes are given only for firm matches. Clone size appears in some rows only: once, few, many, or a class for an expanded clone.

size,D,V,J,CDR3,DNA
NA,NA,TRBV9,TRBJ2-3,CASSVQGNTDTQYF,TGTGCCAGCAGCGTACAGGGAAACACAGATACGCAGTATTTT
NA,NA,TRBV28,TRBJ2-1,CASTQGQEQFF,TGTGCCAGCACACAAGGCCAAGAGCAGTTCTTC
NA,TRBD1,TRBV5-4,TRBJ1-1,CASSLGQGRMNTEAFF,TGTGCCAGCAGCTTAGGACAGGGGCGCATGAACACTGAAGCTTTCTTT
NA,NA,TRBV9,TRBJ2-6,CASSVAGANVLTF,TGTGCCAGCAGCGTAGCAGGGGCCAACGTCCTGACTTTC
NA,NA,TRBV6-5,TRBJ1-4,CASSPQGHEKLFF,TGTGCCAGCAGTCCCCAGGGCCATGAAAAACTGTTTTTT
NA,TRBD1,TRBV2,TRBJ1-4,CAKATTGGNEKLFF,TGTGCCAAAGCTACAACAGGGGGTAATGAAAAACTGTTTTTT
few,NA,TRBV29-1,TRBJ1-1,CSVGSGRGAEAFF,TGCAGCGTTGGATCGGGTCGAGGAGCTGAAGCTTTCTTT
NA,NA,TRBV18,TRBJ1-4,CASSHSQENEKLFF,TGTGCCAGCTCCCATTCACAGGAGAATGAAAAACTGTTTTTT
NA,NA,TRBV27,TRBJ1-1,CASSLRSNTEAFF,TGTGCCAGCAGTTTAAGATCGAACACTGAAGCTTTCTTT
NA,TRBD2,TRBV6-2/TRBV6-3,TRBJ2-1,CASSYPLGLAGLYNEQFF,TGTGCCAGCAGTTATCCGTTAGGACTAGCGGGACTCTACAATGAGCAGTTCTTC
NA,NA,TRBV5-1,TRBJ2-7,CASSLESYEQYF,TGCGCCAGCAGCTTGGAATCCTACGAGCAGTACTTC
NA,NA,TRBV18,TRBJ2-4,CASSPGRTKNIQYF,TGTGCCAGCTCACCGGGGAGGACCAAAAACATTCAGTACTTC
few,NA,TRBV28,TRBJ2-7,CASSLYWVTYEQYF,TGTGCCAGCAGTTTGTACTGGGTTACCTACGAGCAGTACTTC
NA,NA,TRBV6-5,TRBJ1-5,CASRDTVGRAHF,TGTGCCAGCAGGGATACTGTGGGCAGGGCACATTTT
NA,NA,TRBV28,TRBJ1-2,CASSVGGNAGYGYTF,TGTGCCAGCAGTGTAGGAGGGAATGCGGGCTATGGCTACACCTTC
few,TRBD2,TRBV4-2,TRBJ2-7,CASSQDPSGSLNEQYF,TGTGCCAGCAGCCAAGACCCTAGCGGGAGTCTGAACGAGCAGTACTTC
NA,NA,TRBV5-6,TRBJ1-2,CASSLSAVNYGYTF,TGTGCCAGCAGCTTGTCAGCGGTTAACTATGGCTACACCTTC
NA,NA,TRBV7-6,TRBJ1-5,CASSLSWGNQPQHF,TGTGCCAGCAGCTTATCGTGGGGCAATCAGCCCCAGCATTTT
NA,NA,TRBV28,TRBJ1-1,CASSSHSRNTEAFF,TGTGCCAGCAGCTCACACTCCAGGAACACTGAAGCTTTCTTT
NA,NA,TRBV6-5,TRBJ1-2,CASSRTDEYGYTF,TGTGCCAGCAGTAGGACAGACGAATATGGCTACACCTTC
few,NA,TRBV18,TRBJ2-2,CASSPVLRRELFF,TGTGCCAGCTCACCGGTCCTCCGCCGGGAGCTGTTTTTT
NA,TRBD1,TRBV14,TRBJ2-1,CASSQGGQFSYNEQFF,TGTGCCAGCAGCCAAGGGGGACAGTTCTCCTACAATGAGCAGTTCTTC
NA,TRBD1,TRBV7-2,TRBJ2-5,CASSSAGGRGETQYF,TGTGCCAGCAGCTCCGCAGGGGGCAGAGGAGAGACCCAGTACTTC
NA,NA,TRBV27,TRBJ1-6,CASSFEGWFSPLHF,TGTGCCAGCAGTTTTGAGGGATGGTTTTCACCCCTCCACTTT
few,TRBD1,TRBV28,TRBJ1-1,CASREPGGTEAFF,TGTGCCAGCAGGGAACCAGGGGGCACTGAAGCTTTCTTT
NA,NA,TRBV6-5,TRBJ2-7,CASSYLNGGRPYEQYF,TGTGCCAGCAGTTACCTCAACGGTGGAAGGCCCTACGAGCAGTACTTC
NA,NA,TRBV10-3,TRBJ2-4,CATLQDSLDIQYF,TGTGCCACCCTCCAGGACAGTTTAGACATTCAGTACTTC
NA,NA,TRBV9,TRBJ2-1,CASSARTSPLYNEQFF,TGTGCCAGCAGCGCGAGAACTAGCCCCCTCTACAATGAGCAGTTCTTC
NA,NA,TRBV6-5,TRBJ1-3,CASSYDGGDTIYF,TGTGCCAGCAGTTACGACGGAGGAGACACCATATATTTT
NA,TRBD1,TRBV5-4,TRBJ2-1,CASRPGTGAYNEQFF,TGTGCCAGCAGACCCGGGACAGGGGCCTACAATGAGCAGTTCTTC
NA,TRBD1,TRBV9,TRBJ2-3,CASSTGDYTDTQYF,TGTGCCAGCAGCACAGGGGATTACACAGATACGCAGTATTTT